One and the same sample provided the 22 T cell receptor beta chains below, sequenced in a study of control samples from healthy donors and cancer patients. The table came from immunoSEQ multiplex PCR; TCRdb's copy has only in-frame clones and leaves some out. The sample has 50,000 to 55,000 clones; over 85% are singletons. The sample was blood. The receptors come from a young man in good health.

The DNA of the CDR3 is TGTGCCAGCAGCCAAGGGGGGGGGAATAGCAATCAGCCCCAGCATTTT. Translation gives CASSQGGGNSNQPQHF. This chain joins TRBV3-1 (or the pseudogene TRBV3-2) and TRBJ1-5; D possibly corresponds to TRBD1 (5 bases). Trimming stripped 1 base from V and 0 bases from J, with 10 bases between. CDR1 is LGHDT and CDR2 is YNNKEL in the germline V gene (reference sequence). CDR3 length equals 16 residues.

CDR3 residues: CASLELSGANVLTF. The CDR3 nucleotides read TGTGCCAGTCTCGAACTCTCTGGGGCCAACGTCCTGACTTTC. The chain carries TRBV2 and TRBJ2-6; D unclear. Germline loops: CDR1 SNHLY, CDR2 FYNNEI. The CDR3 covers 14 residues. V gave up 9 bases and J gave up 0 bases, with 9 bases separating them.

This chain connects TRBV21-1 to TRBJ2-7; the tabulated D call, TRBD2, remains unverified against the DNA. TRBV21-1 is reported as a pseudogene. This CDR3 comprises 14 residues. CDR3 bases: TGTGCCAGCAAGCGAGGGAACAGCTCCTACGAGCAGTACTTC. It codes for CASKRGNSSYEQYF.

The V gene is TRBV3-1 (or the pseudogene TRBV3-2), the J gene TRBJ2-4; 8 bases line up with TRBD1. CDR1 and CDR2 from the germline V gene are LGHDT and YNNKEL (reference sequence). There are 16 residues in the CDR3. The V segment lost 5 bases and the J segment 2 bases; nucleotides outside the gene matches: 8. This chain's CDR3 is CASSLQGENTKNIQYF. The CDR3 DNA is TGTGCCAGCAGCTTACAGGGGGAAAATACCAAAAACATTCAGTACTTC.

The chain employs TRBV27 and TRBJ2-3; D might be TRBD1 or TRBD2, each matching 5 bases. V was shortened by 6 bases and J by 2 bases, with 18 bases between the two germline ends. Germline loops: CDR1 MNHEY, CDR2 SMNVEV (reference sequence). The CDR3 totals 16 residues. This chain's CDR3 is CASRTGTGTPTDTQYF. The CDR3 DNA reads as TGTGCCAGCAGAACCGGGACGGGCACACCCACAGATACGCAGTATTTT.

CDR3 in amino acids: CASSVAEDTQYF. CDR3 nucleotide sequence: TGTGCCAGCAGCGTAGCTGAGGATACGCAGTATTTT. The genes are TRBV9 and TRBJ2-3; D is unresolved. V lost 0 bases and J 6 bases, leaving 5 bases between the germline ends. The V gene's germline CDR1 is SGDLS and CDR2 YYNGEE. There are 12 residues in the CDR3.

This clone came up once. The rearrangement uses TRBV14 and TRBJ1-2; no reliable D call. CDR1 SGHDN and CDR2 FVKESK come from the germline V gene. The CDR3 extends over 13 amino acids. V lost 0 bases to trimming and J lost 1 base, with 3 bases between them. The chain's CDR3 is CASSQDHNYGYTF. In nucleotides, the CDR3 is TGTGCCAGCAGCCAAGATCATAACTATGGCTACACCTTC.

V and J are TRBV6-2 or TRBV6-3 and TRBJ2-1, with TRBD2 matching over 11 bases. Germline V gene data show CDR1 as MNHEY and CDR2 as SVGEGT. Germline trimming cut 5 bases from V and 7 bases from J; bases unmatched to any gene: 7. The CDR3 length is 15 residues. In DNA, the CDR3 is TGTGCCAGCAGTCAACTAGCGGGAGTGTTAAATGAGCAGTTCTTC. Its protein product is CASSQLAGVLNEQFF.

The CDR3 sequence: CASSWTGRGGYSNQPQHF. CDR3 DNA sequence: TGTGCCAGCAGCTGGACGGGGAGGGGCGGGTATAGCAATCAGCCCCAGCATTTT. The chain uses TRBV6-2 or TRBV6-3 and TRBJ1-5; D perhaps matches TRBD1 (5 bases). V was clipped by 6 bases and J by 0 bases, with 21 bases between them. Germline values: CDR1 MNHEY, CDR2 SVGEGT. The CDR3 is 18 amino acids.

This sequence joins TRBV6-1 and TRBJ2-1; TRBD1 might be the D (6 bases). Germline lookup yields CDR1 MNHNS and CDR2 SASEGT. The CDR3 runs 13 residues. Deletions cut 2 bases from V and 6 bases from J, with 8 bases between. CDR3: CASSELQGNEQFF. The CDR3 DNA is TGTGCCAGCAGTGAACTACAGGGCAATGAGCAGTTCTTC.

This chain's CDR3 is CASSPTTSGTDTQYF. CDR3 nucleotide sequence: TGTGCCAGCAGCCCTACGACTAGTGGCACAGATACGCAGTATTTT. J is TRBJ2-3 and V is TRBV7-9; D might be TRBD2 (6 bases). CDR3 length: 15 residues. Germline-derived CDR1 and CDR2 are SEHNR and FQNEAQ (reference sequence). The V end lost 5 bases, the J end lost 1 base, and 13 bases lay between the germline ends.

This rearrangement joins TRBV9 to TRBJ2-3; D is ambiguous. The CDR3 contains 15 residues. The germline CDR1 and CDR2 sequences are SGDLS and YYNGEE. V shed 0 bases and J shed 0 bases, with 8 bases lying between them. CDR3 in DNA: TGTGCCAGCAGCGTAGTTACTGGAAGCACAGATACGCAGTATTTT. It encodes CASSVVTGSTDTQYF. Complete variable domain (other parts from reference TRBV9 and TRBJ2-3): DSGVTQTPKHLITATGQRVTLRCSPRSGDLSVYWYQQSLDQGLQFLIQYYNGEERAKGNILERFSAQQFPDLHSELNLSSLELGDSALYFCASSVVTGSTDTQYFGPGTRLTVL.

This chain links TRBV28 with TRBJ2-7; no reliable D call. V lost 5 bases, J lost 0 bases, and 8 bases lay in between. CDR1 MDHEN and CDR2 SYDVKM come from the germline V gene. This CDR3 comprises 13 residues. DNA for the CDR3: TGTGCCAGCAGTCCCCGGCCCTCCTACGAGCAGTACTTC. As protein: CASSPRPSYEQYF.

The chain has TRBV2 and TRBJ1-5; D gene uncertain. Germline CDR1 is SNHLY and CDR2 is FYNNEI. This CDR3 region has 13 residues. Trimming took 3 bases from V and 4 from J, leaving 7 bases between them. DNA for the CDR3: TGTGCCAGCAGTGACGTAACGAATCAGCCCCAGCATTTT. Translating gives CASSDVTNQPQHF.

The chain joins TRBV7-9 to TRBJ1-5; 7 bases fit TRBD1. Germline assignment: CDR1 SEHNR and CDR2 FQNEAQ (reference sequence). V lost 7 bases and J lost 0; bases outside the gene matches: 12. The CDR3 runs 17 residues. The CDR3 sequence: CASTSGQRNNSNQPQHF. In nucleotides, the CDR3 is TGTGCCAGCACCTCGGGACAGAGAAATAATAGCAATCAGCCCCAGCATTTT.

The chain employs TRBV28 and TRBJ2-5; possibly TRBD1 for D (6 bases). The V end was cut by 3 bases, the J end by 3 bases, with 17 bases between. Germline CDR1 reads MDHEN; CDR2 reads SYDVKM. This CDR3 has 16 residues. The CDR3: CASSFPTGTNEETQYF. The CDR3 nucleotides are TGTGCCAGCAGTTTTCCCACCGGGACAAATGAAGAGACCCAGTACTTC.

The CDR3 DNA reads as TGCGCCAGCAGCCAATTCGGCACAGATACGCAGTATTTT. This codes for CASSQFGTDTQYF. The rearrangement uses TRBV4-1 and TRBJ2-3; the D is unclear. The germline CDR1 and CDR2 sequences are MGHRA and YSYEKL. With 2 bases removed from V and 1 base from J, the gap between germline ends came to 4 bases. The CDR3 covers 13 residues.

CDR3 residues: CASSLDSPLHF. The CDR3 coding sequence is TGTGCCAGCAGCTTGGACTCACCCCTCCACTTT. The chain links TRBV7-8 to TRBJ1-6; D unresolved. Germline CDR1 and CDR2: SGHVS and FQNEAQ. CDR3 size: 11 residues. The ends were cut back, 3 bases at V and 10 bases at J, with 4 bases in the middle.

The V and J genes are TRBV30 and TRBJ1-1; D ambiguous. The CDR3 runs to 14 residues. Trimming took 2 bases from V and 4 from J, leaving 14 bases between them. In germline, CDR1 is GTSNPN, CDR2 SVGIG (reference sequence). The CDR3 DNA reads TGTGCCTGGAGTCCTCGAACGACTATCACTGAAGCTTTCTTT. Translated, it gives CAWSPRTTITEAFF.

This clone has more than one count but fewer than ten. This chain connects TRBV6-5 to TRBJ1-5, with TRBD1 matching over 10 bases. Losses at the gene ends were 6 bases for V and 5 bases for J; bases not matched to a gene: 4. The CDR3 consists of 14 residues. Germline V gives CDR1 MNHEY, CDR2 SVGAGI. The CDR3 region has the DNA TGTGCCAGCAGGACAGGGGGCGCATATCAGCCCCAGCATTTT. It yields the protein CASRTGGAYQPQHF.

This sequence joins TRBV3-1 (or the pseudogene TRBV3-2) and TRBJ1-1; D call uncertain. Germline loops: CDR1 LGHDT, CDR2 YNNKEL (reference sequence). Trimming removed 0 bases from V and 1 base from J, with 12 bases in between. The CDR3 runs to 16 residues. In nucleotides, the CDR3 is TGTGCCAGCAGCCAAGATAAACAACAGAAGAACACTGAAGCTTTCTTT. Translated, it gives CASSQDKQQKNTEAFF.

The rearrangement uses TRBV5-1 and TRBJ2-5; TRBD2 might be the D (6 bases). The V gene lost 0 bases and the J gene lost 0 bases, with 15 bases spanning the gap. The CDR3 runs 17 residues. Per the germline V gene, CDR1 is SGHRS and CDR2 is YFSETQ. CDR3 bases: TGCGCCAGCAGCTTGGTTGTAGCGGAGGGGTACCAAGAGACCCAGTACTTC. Amino acids: CASSLVVAEGYQETQYF.